The T cell receptor (beta chain) described here comes from a study of cytomegalovirus exposure and HLA in healthy donors. Study overall: An earlier analysis identified more than 90 million unique TCR beta sequences in about 179 million T cells.

Comment on this clone: Antigen: not known.

General study results and limits: It was confirmed in vitro that a few of the CMV-associated chains were specific for CMV antigens. Reportedly, cytomegalovirus status was diagnosed with high sensitivity and specificity. There were reportedly fewer N-insertions in an Asian-associated ancestry cluster than the approximately 600-donor mean, in a later analysis.

The PCR made use of 60 Vbeta and 13 Jbeta primers. Clones were sequenced by immunoSEQ multiplex PCR, and TCRdb holds only the in-frame ones, with some missing. In the table there are about 120,000 clones, 75% to 80% of which are singletons. CDR3 length: 16 residues. Germline V lookup: CDR1 SGHAT, CDR2 FQNNGV. Trimming pared 5 bases from V and 6 bases from J, leaving 22 bases between. The TCR was taken from a woman in her 30s in good health and CMV-seropositive. Source material: PBMCs. The chain is built from TRBV11-2 and TRBJ1-2; D gene uncertain. CDR3 nucleotide sequence: TGTGCCAGCAGCCCGGTTTTAGACGGACTGGCGAATGGCTACACCTTC. It codes for CASSPVLDGLANGYTF.